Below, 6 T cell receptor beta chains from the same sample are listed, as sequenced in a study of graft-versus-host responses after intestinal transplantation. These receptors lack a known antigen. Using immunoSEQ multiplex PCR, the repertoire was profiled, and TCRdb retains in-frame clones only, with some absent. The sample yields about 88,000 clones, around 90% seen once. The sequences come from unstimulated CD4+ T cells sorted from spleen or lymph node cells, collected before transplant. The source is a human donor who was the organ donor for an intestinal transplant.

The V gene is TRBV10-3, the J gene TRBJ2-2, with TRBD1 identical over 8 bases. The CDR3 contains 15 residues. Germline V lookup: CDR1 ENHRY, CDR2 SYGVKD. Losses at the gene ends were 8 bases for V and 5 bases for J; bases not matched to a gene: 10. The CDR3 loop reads CAIANGGQGTGELFF. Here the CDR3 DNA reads TGTGCCATCGCGAACGGAGGACAGGGTACCGGGGAGCTGTTTTTT.

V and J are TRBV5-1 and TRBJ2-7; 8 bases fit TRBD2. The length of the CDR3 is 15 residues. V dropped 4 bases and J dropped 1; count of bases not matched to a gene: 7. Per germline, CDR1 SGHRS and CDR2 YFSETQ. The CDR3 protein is CASSPRGGNSYEQYF. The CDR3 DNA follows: TGCGCCAGCAGCCCCCGCGGGGGGAATTCCTACGAGCAGTACTTC.

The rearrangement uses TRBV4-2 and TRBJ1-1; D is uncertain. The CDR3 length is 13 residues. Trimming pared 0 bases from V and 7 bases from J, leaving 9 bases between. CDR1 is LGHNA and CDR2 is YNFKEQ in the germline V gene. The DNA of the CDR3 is TGTGCCAGCAGCCAAGACCCGGTAGTTGAAGCTTTCTTT. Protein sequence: CASSQDPVVEAFF.

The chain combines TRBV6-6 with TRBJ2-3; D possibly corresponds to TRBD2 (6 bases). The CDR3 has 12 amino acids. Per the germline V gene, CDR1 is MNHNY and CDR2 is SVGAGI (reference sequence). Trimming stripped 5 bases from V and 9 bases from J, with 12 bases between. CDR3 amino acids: CASSGVAETQYF. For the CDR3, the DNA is TGTGCCAGCAGTGGGGTAGCGGAAACGCAGTATTTT.

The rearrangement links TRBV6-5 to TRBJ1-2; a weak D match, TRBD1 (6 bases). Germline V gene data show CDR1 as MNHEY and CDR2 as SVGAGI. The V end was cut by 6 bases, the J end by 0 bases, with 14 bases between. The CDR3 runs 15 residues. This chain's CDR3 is CASRRVDRTNYGYTF. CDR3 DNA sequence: TGTGCCAGCAGACGCGTGGACAGAACTAACTATGGCTACACCTTC.

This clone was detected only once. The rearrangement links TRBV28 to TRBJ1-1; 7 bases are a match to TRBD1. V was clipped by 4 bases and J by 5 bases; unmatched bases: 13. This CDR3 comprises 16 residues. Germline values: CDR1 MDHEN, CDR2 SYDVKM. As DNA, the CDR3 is TGTGCCAGCAGTTCGGGCGGGGCAGGGGGTAATACTGAAGCTTTCTTT. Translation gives CASSSGGAGGNTEAFF.